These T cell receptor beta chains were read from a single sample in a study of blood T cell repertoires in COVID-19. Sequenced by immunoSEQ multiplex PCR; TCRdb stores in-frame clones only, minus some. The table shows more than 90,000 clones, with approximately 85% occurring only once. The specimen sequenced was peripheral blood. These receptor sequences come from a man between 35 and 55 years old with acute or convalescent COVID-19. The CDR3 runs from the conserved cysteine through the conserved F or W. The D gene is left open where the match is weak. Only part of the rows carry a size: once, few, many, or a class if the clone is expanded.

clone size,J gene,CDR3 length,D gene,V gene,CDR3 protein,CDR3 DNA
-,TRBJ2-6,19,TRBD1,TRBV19,CASSISDRGITAGANVLTF,TGTGCCAGTAGTATTTCGGACAGGGGGATCACGGCTGGGGCCAACGTCCTGACTTTC
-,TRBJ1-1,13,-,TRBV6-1,CASSENRGKSTFF,TGTGCCAGCAGTGAAAATAGGGGGAAATCTACTTTCTTT
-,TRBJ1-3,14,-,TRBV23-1,CASSQIHSGNTIYF,TGCGCCAGCAGTCAAATCCACTCTGGAAACACCATATATTTT
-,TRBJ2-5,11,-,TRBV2,CASSEEAAQYF,TGTGCCAGCAGTGAAGAGGCGGCCCAGTACTTC
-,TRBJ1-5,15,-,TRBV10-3,CAISPSGHLNQPQHF,TGTGCCATCAGTCCGTCGGGACACCTCAATCAGCCCCAGCATTTT
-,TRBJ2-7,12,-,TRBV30,CAWTSGAYEQYF,TGTGCCTGGACCTCGGGGGCCTACGAGCAGTACTTC
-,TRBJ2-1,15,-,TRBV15,CATSTYSYGITKQFF,TGTGCCACCAGCACTTACTCTTACGGGATTACCAAGCAGTTCTTC
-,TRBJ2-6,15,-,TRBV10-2,CASSDPNSGANVLTF,TGCGCCAGCAGTGACCCCAACTCTGGGGCCAACGTCCTGACTTTC
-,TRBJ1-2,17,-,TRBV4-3,CASSQVSGPFQGYGYTF,TGCGCCAGCAGCCAAGTATCCGGTCCCTTTCAGGGGTATGGCTACACCTTC
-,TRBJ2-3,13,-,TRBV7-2,CASSLAQGDTQYF,TGTGCCAGCAGCTTAGCGCAGGGAGATACGCAGTATTTT
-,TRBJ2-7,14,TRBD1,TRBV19,CASSWKGATIGQYF,TGTGCCAGTAGTTGGAAGGGGGCGACTATAGGGCAGTACTTC
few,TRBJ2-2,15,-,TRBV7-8,CASSLFARDAGELFF,TGTGCCAGCAGCTTATTCGCCCGGGATGCCGGGGAGCTGTTTTTT
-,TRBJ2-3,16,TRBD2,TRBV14,CASSYTSGGPTDTQYF,TGTGCCAGCAGCTACACTAGCGGGGGGCCCACAGATACGCAGTATTTT
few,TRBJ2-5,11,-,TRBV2,CASTEGETQYF,TGTGCCAGCACCGAGGGAGAGACCCAGTACTTC
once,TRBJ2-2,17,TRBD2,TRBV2,CASSPRARAGWSGELFF,TGTGCCAGCAGCCCCAGGGCGCGAGCGGGGTGGTCCGGGGAGCTGTTTTTT
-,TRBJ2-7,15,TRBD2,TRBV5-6,CASRRTSGSSYEQYF,TGTGCCAGCAGGAGGACTAGCGGGAGCTCCTACGAGCAGTACTTC
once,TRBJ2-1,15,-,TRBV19,CASSPARSYYNEQFF,TGTGCCAGTAGTCCCGCCCGGAGTTATTACAATGAGCAGTTCTTC
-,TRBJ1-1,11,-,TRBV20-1,CSASASERAFF,TGCAGTGCTAGTGCGTCCGAGAGGGCTTTCTTT
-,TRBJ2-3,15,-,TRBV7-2,CASTPRRGGTDTQYF,TGTGCCAGCACCCCGAGGAGGGGGGGAACAGATACGCAGTATTTT
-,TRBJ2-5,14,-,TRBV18,CASSPGRSPGTQYF,TGTGCCAGCTCACCGGGGCGCTCCCCCGGGACCCAGTACTTC
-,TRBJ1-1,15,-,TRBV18,CASSPNLLGGTEAFF,TGTGCCAGCTCACCAAACCTGCTGGGGGGCACTGAAGCTTTCTTT
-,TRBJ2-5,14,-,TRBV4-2,CASSQDGGGETQYF,TGTGCCAGCAGCCAAGATGGCGGCGGGGAGACCCAGTACTTC
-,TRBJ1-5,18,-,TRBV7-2,CASSFDLGASYSNQPQHF,TGTGCCAGCAGCTTTGATCTGGGAGCATCATATAGCAATCAGCCCCAGCATTTT
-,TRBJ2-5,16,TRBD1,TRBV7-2,CASSLGLGQGTQTQYF,TGTGCCAGCAGCTTAGGTTTGGGACAGGGAACGCAGACCCAGTACTTC
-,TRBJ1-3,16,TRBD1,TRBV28,CASSSVGQGVGNTIYF,TGTGCCAGCAGTTCCGTCGGACAGGGGGTAGGAAACACCATATATTTT
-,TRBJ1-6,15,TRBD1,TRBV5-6,CASSFSDRGNSPLHF,TGTGCCAGCAGCTTCTCGGACAGGGGGAATTCACCCCTCCACTTT
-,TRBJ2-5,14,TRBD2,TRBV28,CASRPQTSPETQYF,TGTGCCAGCAGACCTCAGACTAGCCCGGAGACCCAGTACTTC
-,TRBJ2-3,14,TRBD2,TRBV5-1,CASSPRGDTDTQYF,TGCGCCAGCAGCCCCCGGGGGGACACAGATACGCAGTATTTT
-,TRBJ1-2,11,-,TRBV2,CATGVGFGYTF,TGTGCCACCGGGGTTGGTTTTGGCTACACCTTC
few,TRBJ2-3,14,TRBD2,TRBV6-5,CASKRGEGTDTQYF,TGTGCCAGCAAACGGGGGGAGGGCACAGATACGCAGTATTTT
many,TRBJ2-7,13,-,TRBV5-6,CASSLAEVYEQYF,TGTGCCAGCAGCTTGGCAGAGGTTTACGAGCAGTACTTC
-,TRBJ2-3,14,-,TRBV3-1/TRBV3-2,CATSPDSRTDTQYF,TGTGCCACCAGCCCCGACTCGCGCACAGATACGCAGTATTTT
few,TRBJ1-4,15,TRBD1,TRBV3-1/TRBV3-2,CASSPSGTGGEKLFF,TGTGCCAGCAGCCCGTCGGGGACAGGGGGTGAAAAACTGTTTTTT
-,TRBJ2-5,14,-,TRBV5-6,CASSLELVGETQYF,TGTGCCAGCAGCTTGGAACTAGTAGGGGAGACCCAGTACTTC
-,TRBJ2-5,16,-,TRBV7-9,CASTSPGVPIQETQYF,TGTGCCAGCACCTCCCCGGGGGTCCCGATACAAGAGACCCAGTACTTC
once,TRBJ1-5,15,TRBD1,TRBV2,CASRDSTGGFKPQHF,TGTGCCAGCAGGGACTCTACAGGGGGCTTCAAGCCCCAGCATTTT
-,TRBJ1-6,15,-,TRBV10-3,CAISESGRVNSPLHF,TGTGCCATCAGTGAGTCGGGCAGGGTAAATTCACCCCTCCACTTT
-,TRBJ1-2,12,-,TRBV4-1,CASSQEGSGYTF,TGCGCCAGCAGCCAAGAAGGGAGCGGCTACACCTTC
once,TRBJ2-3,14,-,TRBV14,CASSEPSSTDTQYF,TGTGCCAGCAGCGAGCCATCTAGCACAGATACGCAGTATTTT